This T cell receptor beta chain was sequenced during a study of T cell responses to AZD1222 COVID-19 vaccine. Overall study results and limits: Among the donors, most were white British and more were female, and clonal diversity was possibly underestimated. Repertoire sampling occurred only after the peak T cell response. Spike-specific TCR breadth and depth went up after people got two AZD1222 doses.

A remark on this clone: Its cognate antigen is unknown.

Clones were sequenced by immunoSEQ multiplex PCR, and TCRdb holds only the in-frame ones, with some missing. The table includes about 120,000 clones, approximately 93% detected once. The germline V gene has CDR1 LGHDT and CDR2 YNNKEL (reference sequence). Trimming stripped 2 bases from V and 1 base from J, with 9 bases between. The CDR3 runs to 16 residues. This specimen consisted of peripheral blood, obtained on day 0 of AZD1222 vaccination. This clonotype was obtained from an adult in good health. The chain is built from TRBV3-1 (or the pseudogene TRBV3-2) and TRBJ2-6; D uncertain. For the CDR3, the DNA is TGTGCCAGCAGCCAACTCCTATTATCTGGGGCCAACGTCCTGACTTTC. Its protein product is CASSQLLLSGANVLTF.